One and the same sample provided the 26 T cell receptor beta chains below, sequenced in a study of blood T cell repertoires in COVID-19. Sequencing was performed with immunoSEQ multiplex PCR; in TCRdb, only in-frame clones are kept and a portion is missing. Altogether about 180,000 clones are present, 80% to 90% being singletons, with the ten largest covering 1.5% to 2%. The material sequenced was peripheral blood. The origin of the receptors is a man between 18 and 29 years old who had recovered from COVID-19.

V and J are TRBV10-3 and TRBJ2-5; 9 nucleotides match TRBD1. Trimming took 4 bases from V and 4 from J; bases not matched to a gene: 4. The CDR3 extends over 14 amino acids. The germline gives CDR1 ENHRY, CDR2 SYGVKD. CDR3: CAISAQGAGETQYF. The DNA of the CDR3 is TGTGCCATCAGTGCACAGGGGGCGGGAGAGACCCAGTACTTC.

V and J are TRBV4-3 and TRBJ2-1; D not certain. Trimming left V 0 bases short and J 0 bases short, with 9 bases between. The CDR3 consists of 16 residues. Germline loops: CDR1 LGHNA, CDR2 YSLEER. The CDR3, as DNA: TGCGCCAGCAGCCAAGATCCGCATAGCTCCTACAATGAGCAGTTCTTC. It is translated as CASSQDPHSSYNEQFF.

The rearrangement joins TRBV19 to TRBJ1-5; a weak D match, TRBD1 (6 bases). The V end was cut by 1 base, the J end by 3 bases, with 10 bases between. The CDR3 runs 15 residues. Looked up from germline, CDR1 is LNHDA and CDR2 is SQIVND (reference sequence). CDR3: CASSIGQVTNQPQHF. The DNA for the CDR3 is TGTGCCAGTAGTATAGGACAGGTTACCAATCAGCCCCAGCATTTT.

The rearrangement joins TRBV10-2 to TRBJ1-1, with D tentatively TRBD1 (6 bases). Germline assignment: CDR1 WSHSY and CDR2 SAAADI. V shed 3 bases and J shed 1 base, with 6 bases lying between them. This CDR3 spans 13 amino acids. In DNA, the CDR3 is TGCGCCAGCAGTGACAGGGGGAACACTGAAGCTTTCTTT. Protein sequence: CASSDRGNTEAFF.

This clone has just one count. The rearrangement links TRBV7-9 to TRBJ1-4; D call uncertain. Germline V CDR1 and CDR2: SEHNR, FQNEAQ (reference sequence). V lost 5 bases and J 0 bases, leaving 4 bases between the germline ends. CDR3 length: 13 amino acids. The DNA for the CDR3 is TGTGCCAGCAGCCTTGCAACTAATGAAAAACTGTTTTTT. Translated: CASSLATNEKLFF.

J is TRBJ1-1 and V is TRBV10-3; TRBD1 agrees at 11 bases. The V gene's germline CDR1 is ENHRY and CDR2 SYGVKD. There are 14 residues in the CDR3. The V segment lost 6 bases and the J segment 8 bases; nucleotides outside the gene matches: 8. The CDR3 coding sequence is TGTGCCATCAGGGGGACAGGGGGGGACCTAGAAGCTTTCTTT. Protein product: CAIRGTGGDLEAFF.

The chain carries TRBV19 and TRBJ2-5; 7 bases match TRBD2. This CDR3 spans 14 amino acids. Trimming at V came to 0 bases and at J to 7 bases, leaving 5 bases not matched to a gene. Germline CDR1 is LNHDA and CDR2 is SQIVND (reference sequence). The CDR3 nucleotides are TGTGCCAGTAGTATAGACGAGCGGGGCCCGACCCAGTACTTC. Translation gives CASSIDERGPTQYF.

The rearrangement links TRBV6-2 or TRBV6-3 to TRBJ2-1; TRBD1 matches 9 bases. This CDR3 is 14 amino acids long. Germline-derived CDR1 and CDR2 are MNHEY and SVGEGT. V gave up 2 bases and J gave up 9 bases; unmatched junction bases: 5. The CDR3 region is CASSYGTGPGEQFF. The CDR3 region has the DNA TGTGCCAGCAGTTACGGGACAGGGCCGGGTGAGCAGTTCTTC.

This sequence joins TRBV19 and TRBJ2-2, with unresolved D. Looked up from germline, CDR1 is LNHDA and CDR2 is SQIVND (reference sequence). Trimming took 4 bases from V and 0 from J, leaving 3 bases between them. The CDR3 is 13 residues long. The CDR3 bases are TGTGCCAGTAGTACCTCGAACACCGGGGAGCTGTTTTTT. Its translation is CASSTSNTGELFF.

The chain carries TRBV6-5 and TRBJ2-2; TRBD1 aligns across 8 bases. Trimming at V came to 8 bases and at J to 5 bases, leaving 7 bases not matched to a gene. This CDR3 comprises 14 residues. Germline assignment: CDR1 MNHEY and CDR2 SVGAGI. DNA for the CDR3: TGTGCCAGCTCTCCAGGGGGCTCTACCGGGGAGCTGTTTTTT. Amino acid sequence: CASSPGGSTGELFF.

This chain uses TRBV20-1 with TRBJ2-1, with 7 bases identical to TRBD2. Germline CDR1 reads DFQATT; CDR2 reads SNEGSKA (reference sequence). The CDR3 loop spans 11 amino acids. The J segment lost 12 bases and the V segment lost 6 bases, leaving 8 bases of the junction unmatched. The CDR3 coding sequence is TGCAGTGCCGATCCCGGGAGGCGGCAGTTCTTC. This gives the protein CSADPGRRQFF.

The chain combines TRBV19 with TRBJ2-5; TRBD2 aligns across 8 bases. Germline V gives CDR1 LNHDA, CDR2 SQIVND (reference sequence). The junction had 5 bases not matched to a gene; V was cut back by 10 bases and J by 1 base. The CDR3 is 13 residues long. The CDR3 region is CATSGLTQETQYF. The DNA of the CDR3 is TGTGCCACTAGCGGGTTAACCCAAGAGACCCAGTACTTC.

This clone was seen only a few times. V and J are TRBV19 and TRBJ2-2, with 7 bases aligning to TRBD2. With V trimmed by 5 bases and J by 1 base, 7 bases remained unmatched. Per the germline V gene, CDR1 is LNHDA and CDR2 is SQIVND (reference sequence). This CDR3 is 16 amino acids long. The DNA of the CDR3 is TGTGCCAGTAGTCCCGAGACTAGCAGGAACACCGGGGAGCTGTTTTTT. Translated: CASSPETSRNTGELFF.

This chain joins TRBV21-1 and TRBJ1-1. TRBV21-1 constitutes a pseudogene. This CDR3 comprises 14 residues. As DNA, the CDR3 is TGTGCCAGCAGCCTAGGGGGGGGTGACACTGAAGCTTTCTTT. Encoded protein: CASSLGGGDTEAFF.

The chain's CDR3 is CASSSVSGGETQYF. As DNA, the CDR3 is TGCGCCAGCAGCTCGGTGTCGGGGGGCGAGACCCAGTACTTC. The chain employs TRBV5-1 and TRBJ2-5, with D maybe TRBD2 (7 bases). The CDR3 is 14 residues long. Looked up from germline, CDR1 is SGHRS and CDR2 is YFSETQ. V was pared by 3 bases and J by 5 bases, with 14 bases between.

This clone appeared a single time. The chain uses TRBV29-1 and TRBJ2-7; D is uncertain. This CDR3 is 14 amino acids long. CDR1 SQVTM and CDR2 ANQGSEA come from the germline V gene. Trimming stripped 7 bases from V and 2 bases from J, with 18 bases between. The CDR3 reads CSAALRGGAYEQYF. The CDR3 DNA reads TGCAGCGCCGCGTTGAGAGGCGGAGCCTACGAGCAGTACTTC.

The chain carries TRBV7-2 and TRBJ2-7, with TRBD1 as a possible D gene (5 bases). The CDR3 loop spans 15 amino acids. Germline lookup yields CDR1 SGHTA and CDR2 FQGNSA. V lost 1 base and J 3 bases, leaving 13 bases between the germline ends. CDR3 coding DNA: TGTGCCAGCAGCTTAGGACAGACTGGGAACTACGAGCAGTACTTC. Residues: CASSLGQTGNYEQYF.

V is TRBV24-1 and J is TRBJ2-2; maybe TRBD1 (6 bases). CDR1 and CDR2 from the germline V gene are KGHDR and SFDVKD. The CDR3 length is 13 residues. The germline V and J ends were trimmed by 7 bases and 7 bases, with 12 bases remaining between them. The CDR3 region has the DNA TGTGCCACCAGACAGGGCGGAGTCGGGGAGCTGTTTTTT. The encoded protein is CATRQGGVGELFF.

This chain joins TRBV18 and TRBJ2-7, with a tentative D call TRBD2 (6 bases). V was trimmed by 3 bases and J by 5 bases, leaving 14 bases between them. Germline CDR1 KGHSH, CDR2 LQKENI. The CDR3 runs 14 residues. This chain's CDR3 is CASSPPGEKNEQYF. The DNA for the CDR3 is TGTGCCAGCTCACCCCCGGGAGAAAAAAACGAGCAGTACTTC. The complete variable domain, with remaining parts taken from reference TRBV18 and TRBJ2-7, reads NAGVMQNPRHLVRRRGQEARLRCSPMKGHSHVYWYRQLPEEGLKFMVYLQKENIIDESGMPKERFSAEFPKEGPSILRIQQVVRGDSAAYFCASSPPGEKNEQYFGPGTRLTVT.

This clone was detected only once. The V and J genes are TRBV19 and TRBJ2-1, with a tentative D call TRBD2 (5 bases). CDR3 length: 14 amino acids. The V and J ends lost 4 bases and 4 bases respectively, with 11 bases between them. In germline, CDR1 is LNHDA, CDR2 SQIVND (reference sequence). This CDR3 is CASSNQRTYNEQFF. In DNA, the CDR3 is TGTGCCAGTAGTAATCAGCGGACTTACAATGAGCAGTTCTTC.

CDR3 nucleotides: TGTGCCTGGAGTGTTCAATTAAGCGGGAGCGACGAGCAGTTCTTC. Protein product: CAWSVQLSGSDEQFF. The chain joins TRBV30 to TRBJ2-1; 8 bases match TRBD2. The V gene's germline CDR1 is GTSNPN and CDR2 SVGIG (reference sequence). V trimming: 0 bases; J trimming: 10 bases; junction bases outside the gene matches: 11. The CDR3 is 15 amino acids.

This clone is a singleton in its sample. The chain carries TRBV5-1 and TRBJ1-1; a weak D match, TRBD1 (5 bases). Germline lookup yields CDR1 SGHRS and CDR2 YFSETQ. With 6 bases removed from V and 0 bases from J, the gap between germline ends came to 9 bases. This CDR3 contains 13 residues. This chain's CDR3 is CASMGPMNTEAFF. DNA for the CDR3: TGCGCCAGCATGGGGCCGATGAACACTGAAGCTTTCTTT.

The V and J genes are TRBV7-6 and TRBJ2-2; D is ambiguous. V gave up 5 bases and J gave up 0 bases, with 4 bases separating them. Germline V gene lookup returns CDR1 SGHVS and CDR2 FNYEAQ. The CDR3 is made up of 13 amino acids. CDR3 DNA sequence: TGTGCCAGCAGCCCCTCGAACACCGGGGAGCTGTTTTTT. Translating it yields CASSPSNTGELFF.

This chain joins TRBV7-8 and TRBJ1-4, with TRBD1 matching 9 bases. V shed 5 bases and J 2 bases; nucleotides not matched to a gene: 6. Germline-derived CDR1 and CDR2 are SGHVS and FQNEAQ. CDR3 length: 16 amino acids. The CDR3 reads CASSVLDRGTNEKLFF. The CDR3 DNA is TGTGCCAGCAGCGTTCTTGACAGGGGGACTAATGAAAAACTGTTTTTT.

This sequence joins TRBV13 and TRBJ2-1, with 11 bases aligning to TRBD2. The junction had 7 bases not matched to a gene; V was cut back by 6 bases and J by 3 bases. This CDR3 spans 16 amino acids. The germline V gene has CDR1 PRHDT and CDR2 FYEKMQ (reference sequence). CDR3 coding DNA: TGTGCCAGCAGTCGACAGGGACTAGCGGACTACAATGAGCAGTTCTTC. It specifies CASSRQGLADYNEQFF.

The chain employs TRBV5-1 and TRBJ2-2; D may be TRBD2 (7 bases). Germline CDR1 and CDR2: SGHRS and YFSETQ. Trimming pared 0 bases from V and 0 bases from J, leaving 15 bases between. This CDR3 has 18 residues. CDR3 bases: TGCGCCAGCAGCTTGGAGTTCGGGGGGCCAACGAACACCGGGGAGCTGTTTTTT. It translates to CASSLEFGGPTNTGELFF.